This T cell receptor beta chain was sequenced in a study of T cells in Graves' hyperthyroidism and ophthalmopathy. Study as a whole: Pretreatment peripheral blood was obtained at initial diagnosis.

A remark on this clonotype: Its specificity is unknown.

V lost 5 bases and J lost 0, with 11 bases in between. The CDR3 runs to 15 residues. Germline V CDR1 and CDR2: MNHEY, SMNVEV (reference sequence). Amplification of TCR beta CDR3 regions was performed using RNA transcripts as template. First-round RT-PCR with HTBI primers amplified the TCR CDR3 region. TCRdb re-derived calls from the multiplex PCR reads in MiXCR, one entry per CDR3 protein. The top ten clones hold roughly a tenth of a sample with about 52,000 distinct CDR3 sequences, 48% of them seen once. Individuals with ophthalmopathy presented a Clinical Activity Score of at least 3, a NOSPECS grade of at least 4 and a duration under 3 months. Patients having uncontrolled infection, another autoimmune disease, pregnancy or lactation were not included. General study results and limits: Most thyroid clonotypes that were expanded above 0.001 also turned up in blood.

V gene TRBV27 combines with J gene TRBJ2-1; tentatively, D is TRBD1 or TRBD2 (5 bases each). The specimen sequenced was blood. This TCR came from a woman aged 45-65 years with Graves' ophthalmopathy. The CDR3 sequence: CASSRGASSYNEQFF. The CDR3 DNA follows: TGTGCCAGCAGTCGGGGCGCGAGCTCCTACAATGAGCAGTTCTTC.